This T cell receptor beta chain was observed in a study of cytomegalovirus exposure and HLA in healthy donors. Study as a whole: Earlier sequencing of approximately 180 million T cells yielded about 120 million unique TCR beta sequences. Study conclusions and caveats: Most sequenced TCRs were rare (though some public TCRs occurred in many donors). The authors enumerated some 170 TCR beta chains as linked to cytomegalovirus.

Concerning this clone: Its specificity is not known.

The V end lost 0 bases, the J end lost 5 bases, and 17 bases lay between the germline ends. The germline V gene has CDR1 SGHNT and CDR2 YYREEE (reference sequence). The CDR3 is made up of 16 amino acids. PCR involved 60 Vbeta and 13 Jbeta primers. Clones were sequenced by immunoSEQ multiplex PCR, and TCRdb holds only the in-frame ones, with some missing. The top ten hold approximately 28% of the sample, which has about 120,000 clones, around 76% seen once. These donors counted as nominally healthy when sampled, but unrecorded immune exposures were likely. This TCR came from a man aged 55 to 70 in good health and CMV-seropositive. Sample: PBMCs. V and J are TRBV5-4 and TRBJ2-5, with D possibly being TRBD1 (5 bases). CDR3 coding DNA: TGTGCCAGCAGCTTGGCCAGTCAGGGAAGCCGGGAGACCCAGTACTTC. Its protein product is CASSLASQGSRETQYF. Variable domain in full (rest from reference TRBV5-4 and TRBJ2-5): ETGVTQSPTHLIKTRGQQVTLRCSSQSGHNTVSWYQQALGQGPQFIFQYYREEENGRGNFPPRFSGLQFPNYSSELNVNALELDDSALYLCASSLASQGSRETQYFGPGTRLLVL.